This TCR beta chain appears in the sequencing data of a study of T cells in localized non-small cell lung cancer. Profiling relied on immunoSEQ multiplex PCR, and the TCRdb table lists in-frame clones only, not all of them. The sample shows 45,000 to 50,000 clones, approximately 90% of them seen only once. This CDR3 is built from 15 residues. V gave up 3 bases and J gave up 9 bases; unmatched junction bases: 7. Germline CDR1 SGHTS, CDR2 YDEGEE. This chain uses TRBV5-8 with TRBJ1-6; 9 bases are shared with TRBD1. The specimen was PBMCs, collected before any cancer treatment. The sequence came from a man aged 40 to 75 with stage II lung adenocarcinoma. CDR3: CASSSPGQGFSPLHF. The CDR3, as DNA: TGTGCCAGCAGCTCCCCGGGACAGGGCTTTTCACCCCTCCACTTT.